Shown below are 7 T cell receptor beta chains from a single sample sequenced in a study of cytomegalovirus exposure and HLA in healthy donors. This PCR relied on a set of 60 Vbeta primers and 13 Jbeta primers. Clones were read by immunoSEQ multiplex PCR, and TCRdb kept only the in-frame ones, dropping some. The sample contains 30,000 to 40,000 clones, approximately 70% of which appear only once. Source material: PBMCs. Receptor source: a man aged 40-49 years in good health and CMV-seronegative.

This chain uses TRBV30 with TRBJ2-5; 7 positions match TRBD1. The closer fit of TRBJ2-7 to the DNA end suggests the J call may be wrong. Per the germline V gene, CDR1 is GTSNPN and CDR2 is SVGIG (reference sequence). The CDR3 extends over 14 amino acids. The CDR3 coding sequence is TGTGCCTGGAGTTCCGGGACAGTTCCCTACGAGCAGTACTTC. Translated: CAWSSGTVPYEQYF.

V gene TRBV28 combines with J gene TRBJ2-2, with a tentative D call TRBD1 (5 bases). Germline values: CDR1 MDHEN, CDR2 SYDVKM. V shed 3 bases and J shed 5 bases, with 13 bases lying between them. This CDR3 contains 15 residues. The CDR3 loop reads CASSFPTQGTGELFF. CDR3 in DNA: TGTGCCAGCAGTTTCCCCACCCAGGGTACCGGGGAGCTGTTTTTT. Variable domain in full (rest from reference TRBV28 and TRBJ2-2): DVKVTQSSRYLVKRTGEKVFLECVQDMDHENMFWYRQDPGLGLRLIYFSYDVKMKEKGDIPEGYSVSREKKERFSLILESASTNQTSMYLCASSFPTQGTGELFFGEGSRLTVL.

The chain has TRBV7-9 and TRBJ2-7; D is possibly TRBD2 (7 bases). Trimming left V 3 bases short and J 4 bases short, with 16 bases between. The germline CDR1 and CDR2 sequences are SEHNR and FQNEAQ (reference sequence). CDR3 length: 15 residues. The CDR3 nucleotides read TGTGCCAGCAGCTTCGCTAGGGGGGGTTTGTACGAGCAGTACTTC. Its translation is CASSFARGGLYEQYF. The whole variable domain, remainder taken from reference TRBV7-9 and TRBJ2-7, is DTGVSQNPRHKITKRGQNVTFRCDPISEHNRLYWYRQTLGQGPEFLTYFQNEAQLEKSRLLSDRFSAERPKGSFSTLEIQRTEQGDSAMYLCASSFARGGLYEQYFGPGTRLTVT.

Remarks on this clone: One end of the junction varies from germline; a read error may be responsible. The sample carries other DNA sequences with the same CDR3. The chain uses TRBV30 and TRBJ2-6; D unresolved. This CDR3 contains 15 residues. Germline CDR1 is GTSNPN and CDR2 is SVGIG (reference sequence). In DNA, the CDR3 is TGCGCCTGGAGAACTCAAGCCTCTGGGGCCAACGTCCTGACTTTC. Its translation is CAWRTQASGANVLTF.

This clone was found a few times. The CDR3 DNA follows: TGTGCCAGCAGCTTAGTCTCTACTAGAGAGCAGTTCTTC. This sequence encodes CASSLVSTREQFF. The chain links TRBV7-9 to TRBJ2-1; the D gene is possibly TRBD2 (5 bases). Germline assignment: CDR1 SEHNR and CDR2 FQNEAQ (reference sequence). The CDR3 has 13 amino acids. V was shortened by 1 base and J by 10 bases, with 11 bases between the two germline ends.

This clone was detected a few times. The chain is built from TRBV16 and TRBJ2-7; 8 positions agree with TRBD1. The CDR3 length is 18 residues. CDR1 is KGHSY, CDR2 FQNENV, per germline. V gave up 0 bases and J gave up 2 bases; unmatched junction bases: 12. The CDR3 protein is CASSQSPRGLKKAYEQYF. DNA for the CDR3: TGTGCCAGCAGCCAATCCCCCAGGGGGCTCAAAAAAGCCTACGAGCAGTACTTC.

V and J are TRBV7-9 and TRBJ1-5, with 9 bases aligning to TRBD1. V gave up 4 bases and J gave up 2 bases; unmatched junction bases: 0. CDR3 length: 14 residues. Per the germline V gene, CDR1 is SEHNR and CDR2 is FQNEAQ (reference sequence). The CDR3 DNA reads as TGTGCCAGCAGCTGGACAGGGGGCAATCAGCCCCAGCATTTT. It specifies CASSWTGGNQPQHF.